This T cell receptor beta chain was found in a study of blood T cell repertoires in COVID-19. About the study: COVID-19 samples collected from the United States, Italy and Spain covered acute and convalescent phases.

V was shortened by 7 bases and J by 1 base, with 13 bases between the two germline ends. Germline lookup yields CDR1 LGHNA and CDR2 YSLEER. The CDR3 runs 15 residues. Measured with immunoSEQ multiplex PCR; TCRdb has only the in-frame clones, and not every one. This table has 150,000 to 180,000 clones, around 85% appearing once. The rearrangement uses TRBV4-3 and TRBJ2-2, with a weak D call TRBD1 (5 bases). The sequence derives from a man in his 60s with COVID-19, enrolled during active disease. The specimen was peripheral blood. CDR3: CASKRGKGNTGELFF. CDR3 DNA sequence: TGCGCCAGCAAAAGGGGAAAGGGGAACACCGGGGAGCTGTTTTTT.